The rows below give T cell receptor beta chains drawn from one sample of a study of blood T cell repertoires in COVID-19. The protocol was immunoSEQ multiplex PCR, while the TCRdb copy is restricted to in-frame clones and leaves out a portion. The sample lists about 100,000 clones; roughly 90% were seen once. The sample consisted of peripheral blood. Receptors were obtained from a man aged 40-50 years with active or convalescent COVID-19. CDR3s leave out the opening cysteine and the closing phenylalanine or tryptophan. Size is stated for part of the rows, as once, few or many counts, or as a class when the clone is expanded.

NA	TRBV6-4	TRBJ2-7	ASSASTWRGSSYEQY
NA	TRBV30	TRBJ2-3	AWSAGSDTQY
NA	TRBV7-9	TRBJ2-1	ASSRWTSGREYNEQF
NA	TRBV10-3	TRBJ2-1	AISGLAGGFGYNEQF
NA	TRBV21-1	TRBJ2-7	ASSKGQAYEQY
NA	TRBV5-4	TRBJ1-2	ASSDLGGDNYGYT
NA	TRBV7-9	TRBJ2-7	ASSLARVSYEQY
NA	TRBV19	TRBJ1-3	ASSAQGFYGNTIY
once	TRBV9	TRBJ1-5	ASSAPGQGYQPQH
NA	TRBV4-1	TRBJ2-7	ASSQDLGTGSYEQY
NA	TRBV6-6	TRBJ1-1	ASTRRTGGSNTEAF
NA	TRBV30	TRBJ2-1	AWSVGTSGRGNEQF
NA	TRBV5-6	TRBJ1-6	ASRPGRSSYNSPLH
NA	TRBV7-2	TRBJ2-6	ASSSRVSGANVLT
NA	TRBV10-1	TRBJ1-3	ASSPSGRNTIY
NA	TRBV6-6	TRBJ2-6	ASRVGSGANVLT